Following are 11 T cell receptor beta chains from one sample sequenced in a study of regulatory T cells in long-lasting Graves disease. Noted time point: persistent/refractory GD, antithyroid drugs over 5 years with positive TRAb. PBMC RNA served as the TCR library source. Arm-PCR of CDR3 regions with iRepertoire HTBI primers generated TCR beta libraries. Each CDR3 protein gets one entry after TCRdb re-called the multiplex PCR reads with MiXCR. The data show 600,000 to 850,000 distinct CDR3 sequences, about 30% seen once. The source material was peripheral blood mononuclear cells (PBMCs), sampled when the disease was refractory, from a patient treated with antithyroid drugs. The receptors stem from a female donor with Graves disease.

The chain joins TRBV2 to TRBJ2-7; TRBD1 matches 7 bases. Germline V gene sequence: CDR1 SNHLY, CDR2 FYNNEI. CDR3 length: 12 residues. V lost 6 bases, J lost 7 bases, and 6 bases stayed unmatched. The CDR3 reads CASSDREWEQYF. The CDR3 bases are TGTGCCAGCAGCGACAGGGAATGGGAGCAGTACTTC.

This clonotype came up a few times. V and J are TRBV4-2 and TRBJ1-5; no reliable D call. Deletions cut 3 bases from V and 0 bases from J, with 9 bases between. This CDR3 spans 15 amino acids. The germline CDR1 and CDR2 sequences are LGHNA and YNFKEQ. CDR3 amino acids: CASSHEGDSNQPQHF. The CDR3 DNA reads TGTGCCAGCAGCCACGAGGGAGATAGCAATCAGCCCCAGCATTTT.

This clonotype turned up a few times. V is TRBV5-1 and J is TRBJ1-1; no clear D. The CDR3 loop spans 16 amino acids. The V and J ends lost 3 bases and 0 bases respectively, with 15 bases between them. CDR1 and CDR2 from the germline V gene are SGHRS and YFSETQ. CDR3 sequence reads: CASSYDPGKMNTEAFF. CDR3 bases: TGCGCCAGCAGCTACGATCCCGGGAAGATGAACACTGAAGCTTTCTTT.

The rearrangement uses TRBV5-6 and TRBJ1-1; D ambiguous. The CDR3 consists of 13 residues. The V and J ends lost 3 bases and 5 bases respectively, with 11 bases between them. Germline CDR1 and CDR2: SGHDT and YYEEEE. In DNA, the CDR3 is TGTGCCAGCAGCTCGCAGTCGTGGACTGAAGCTTTCTTT. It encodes CASSSQSWTEAFF.

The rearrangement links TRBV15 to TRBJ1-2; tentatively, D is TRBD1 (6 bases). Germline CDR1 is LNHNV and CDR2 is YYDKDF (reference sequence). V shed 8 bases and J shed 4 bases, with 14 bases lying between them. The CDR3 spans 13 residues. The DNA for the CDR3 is TGTGCCACCTCCGGGGGCTCTCTCTATGGCTACACCTTC. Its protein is CATSGGSLYGYTF.

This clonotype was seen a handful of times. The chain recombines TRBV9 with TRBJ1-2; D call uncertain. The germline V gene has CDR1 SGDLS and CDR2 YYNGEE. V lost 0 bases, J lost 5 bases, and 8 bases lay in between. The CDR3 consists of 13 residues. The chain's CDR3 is CASSVVSGYGYTF. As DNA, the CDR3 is TGTGCCAGCAGCGTAGTGTCAGGATATGGCTACACCTTC.

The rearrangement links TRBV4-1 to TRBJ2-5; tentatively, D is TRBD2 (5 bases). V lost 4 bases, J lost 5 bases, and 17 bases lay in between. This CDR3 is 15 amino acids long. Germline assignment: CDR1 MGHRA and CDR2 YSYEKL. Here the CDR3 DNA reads TGCGCCAGCAGCCCAACTAAAGGGCGGGTTGAGACCCAGTACTTC. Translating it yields CASSPTKGRVETQYF.

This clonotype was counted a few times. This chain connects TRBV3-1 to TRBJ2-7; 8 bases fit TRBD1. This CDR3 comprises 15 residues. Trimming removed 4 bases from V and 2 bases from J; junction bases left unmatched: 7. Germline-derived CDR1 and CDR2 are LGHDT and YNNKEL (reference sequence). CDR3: CASSPWTGPTYEQYF. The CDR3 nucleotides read TGTGCCAGCAGCCCCTGGACAGGGCCCACCTACGAGCAGTACTTC.

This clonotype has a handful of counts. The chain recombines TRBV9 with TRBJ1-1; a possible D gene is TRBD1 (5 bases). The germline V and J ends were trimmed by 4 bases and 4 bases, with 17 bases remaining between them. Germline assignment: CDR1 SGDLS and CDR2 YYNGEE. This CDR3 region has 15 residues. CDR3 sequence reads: CASSTGTVPGTEAFF. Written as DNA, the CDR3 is TGTGCCAGCAGCACCGGGACGGTTCCGGGCACTGAAGCTTTCTTT.

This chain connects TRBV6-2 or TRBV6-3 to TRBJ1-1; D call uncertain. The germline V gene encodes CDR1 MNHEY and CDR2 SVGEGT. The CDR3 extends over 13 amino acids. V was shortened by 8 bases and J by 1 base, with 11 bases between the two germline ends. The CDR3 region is CASVGPTNTEAFF. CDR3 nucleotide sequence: TGTGCCAGCGTTGGTCCGACGAACACTGAAGCTTTCTTT.

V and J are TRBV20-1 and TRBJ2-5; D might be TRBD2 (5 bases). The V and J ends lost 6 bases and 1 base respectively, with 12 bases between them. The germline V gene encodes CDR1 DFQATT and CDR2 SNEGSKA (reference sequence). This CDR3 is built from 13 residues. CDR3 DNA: TGCAGTGCCACGGGAACATCCCAAGAGACCCAGTACTTC. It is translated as CSATGTSQETQYF.